A selection of T cell receptor beta chains follows, all from one sample in a study of beta chain features in type 1 diabetes. Method: immunoSEQ multiplex PCR; TCRdb's copy keeps in-frame clones and lacks some. The sample lists 20,000 to 30,000 clones; over 60% were seen once. The specimen sequenced was Tregs from blood. Receptors were obtained from a woman in her 40s in good health. The CDR3 runs from the conserved cysteine through the conserved F or W. A D gene is named only where the DNA matches it firmly. Not every row has a clone size; where given, it reads once, few, many or a size class.

TRBV2	NA	TRBD2	TRBJ2-1	TGTGCCAGCAGGGTCGGGGGGGCCGCTGCCTACAATGAGCAGTTCTTC	CASRVGGAAAYNEQFF
TRBV29-1	NA	NA	TRBJ1-1	TGCAGCGTTGAAGATCGGCAGGGTATATATAACACTGAAGCTTTCTTT	CSVEDRQGIYNTEAFF
TRBV11-2	NA	NA	TRBJ2-1	TGTGCCAGCAGCTTCCTTGCCAGGCATGAGCAGTTCTTC	CASSFLARHEQFF
TRBV2	medium-sized	NA	TRBJ2-3	TGTGCCAGCAGCCCGGGGTCGACTTTT	CASSPGSTF
TRBV29-1	few	NA	TRBJ2-2	TGCAGCGTTGTCATCAGGTACACCGGGGAGCTGTTTTTT	CSVVIRYTGELFF
TRBV6-1	NA	TRBD2	TRBJ2-1	TGTGCCAGCAGTGAAGCCGGGACTAGCTACAATGAGCAGTTCTTC	CASSEAGTSYNEQFF
TRBV2	NA	NA	TRBJ1-2	TGTGCCAGCAGTGAAAGAGGTCTTCATGGCTACACCTTC	CASSERGLHGYTF
TRBV20-1	NA	NA	TRBJ2-5	TGCAGTGCCCACCGGAGCGAGACCCAGTACTTC	CSAHRSETQYF
TRBV19	NA	NA	TRBJ2-3	TGTGCCAGTAGTAGAGCTCGCGGGGGCGTCCTAGATACGCAGTATTTT	CASSRARGGVLDTQYF
TRBV19	NA	TRBD1	TRBJ2-5	TGTGCCAGTAGCCCGACAGGGACCGAGACCCAGTACTTC	CASSPTGTETQYF
TRBV27	NA	NA	TRBJ1-5	TGTGCCAGCAGTACGCGGCGGGGCCCGCCAGGAAACGATCAGCCCCAGCATTTT	CASSTRRGPPGNDQPQHF
TRBV7-8	NA	TRBD2	TRBJ2-7	TGTGCCAGCAGCGCAGATCCGGGACTAGCGACCTACGAGCAGTACTTC	CASSADPGLATYEQYF
TRBV6-1	NA	NA	TRBJ2-1	TGTGCCAGCAGTGAAGAGAGGGATGAGCAGTTCTTC	CASSEERDEQFF
TRBV10-3	NA	TRBD2	TRBJ2-3	TGTGCCATCCTTAGCGGGAGACGGGGCACAGATACGCAGTATTTT	CAILSGRRGTDTQYF
TRBV29-1	NA	TRBD1	TRBJ2-4	TGCAGCGTTTCCCGACAGGGGAAAAACATTCAGTACTTC	CSVSRQGKNIQYF
TRBV19	few	NA	TRBJ2-5	TGTGCCAGTAGTATATTCCCCGGGGTCTACCAAGAGACCCAGTACTTC	CASSIFPGVYQETQYF
TRBV6-6	NA	TRBD1	TRBJ1-5	TGTGCCAGCACCGGACAGGTAAATCAGCCCCAGCATTTT	CASTGQVNQPQHF
TRBV5-1	NA	NA	TRBJ1-2	TGCGCCAGCAGACCCAGCGTGGGCTATGGCTACACCTTC	CASRPSVGYGYTF
TRBV10-3	NA	NA	TRBJ2-1	TGTGCCATCAGGTCGGCCTGGACAGAGTCCTACAATGAGCAGTTCTTC	CAIRSAWTESYNEQFF
TRBV11-2	NA	NA	TRBJ2-5	TGTGCCAGCAGCTTAGATGGGGGGGGCATTGGGGCTCGAAAAGAGACCCAGTACTTC	CASSLDGGGIGARKETQYF
TRBV6-6	few	TRBD2	TRBJ2-5	TGTGCCAGCAATGAGAGTGGCGGGGGTAAGACCCAGTACTTC	CASNESGGGKTQYF
TRBV18	NA	TRBD1	TRBJ1-4	TGTGCCAGCTCCCCGACAGGGATCAATGAAAAACTGTTTTTT	CASSPTGINEKLFF
TRBV6-5	NA	TRBD2	TRBJ2-2	TGTGCCAGCAGTAAAGCGGGGGGCTCCGGGGAGCTGTTTTTT	CASSKAGGSGELFF
TRBV10-2	NA	TRBD2	TRBJ2-1	TGCGCCAGCAGCCTCACTAGCGGGGGGGCCCATGAGCAGTTCTTC	CASSLTSGGAHEQFF
TRBV5-1	NA	TRBD1	TRBJ2-3	TGCGCCAGCAGCTTGGTTAGGGGGCCAGATACGCAGTATTTT	CASSLVRGPDTQYF
TRBV9	NA	TRBD1	TRBJ2-7	TGTGCCAGCAGCGGATTAGGGCAGGGGGCGGCCGAGCAGTACTTC	CASSGLGQGAAEQYF
TRBV5-1	NA	NA	TRBJ2-5	TGCGCCAGCAGCCTGACAGCTGGAGGGGAGACCCAGTACTTC	CASSLTAGGETQYF
TRBV15	NA	TRBD1	TRBJ2-5	TGTGCCACCACGGAAGGGGGCATGAGAGAGACCCAGTACTTC	CATTEGGMRETQYF
TRBV7-9	NA	TRBD1	TRBJ1-2	TGTGCCAGCAGCTTGGGCTGGGACAGCCTCTCCCCCTACACCTTC	CASSLGWDSLSPYTF
TRBV10-2	NA	TRBD2	TRBJ2-5	TGCGCCAGCAGTGTCTTATATACTAGCGGGGGGGCCTCTGTTCGAGAGACCCAGTACTTC	CASSVLYTSGGASVRETQYF
TRBV18	few	TRBD1	TRBJ2-3	TGTGCCAGCTCACCACCGAGGACAGGGACTAGCACAGATACGCAGTATTTT	CASSPPRTGTSTDTQYF
TRBV7-9	NA	NA	TRBJ1-4	TGTGCCAGCAGCTTACCTCGGCGGGGTGAAAAACTGTTTTTT	CASSLPRRGEKLFF
TRBV10-3	NA	NA	TRBJ2-7	TGTGCCATCAGGGGACTTGGGGGGCAGTACTTC	CAIRGLGGQYF
TRBV21-1	NA	NA	TRBJ2-3	TGTGCCAGCAGCAAAGCCCCTAGCGGGAGCACAGATACGCAGTATTTT	CASSKAPSGSTDTQYF
TRBV5-1	NA	NA	TRBJ2-4	TGCGCCAGCAGCTTGGGCGACAGACCAACCAAAAACATTCAGTACTTC	CASSLGDRPTKNIQYF
TRBV18	NA	NA	TRBJ2-6	TGTGCCAGCTCACCATTGGGCTTCAGGGCGTACTCTGGGGCCAACGTCCTGACTTTC	CASSPLGFRAYSGANVLTF
TRBV7-2	NA	TRBD2	TRBJ2-7	TGTGCCAGCAGCTTAGCGGGGAGGGTAGGCACCGGCCTCTCCTACGAGCAGTACTTC	CASSLAGRVGTGLSYEQYF